A selection of T cell receptor beta chains follows, all from one sample in a study of shared clonotypes between healthy human individuals. Data came from immunoSEQ multiplex PCR; TCRdb stores just in-frame clones and leaves some out. The sample includes 490,000 or so clones, around 80% of them seen just once. Material for sequencing was PBMCs. All receptors derive from a woman aged 35 to 49 in good health. Some clones in this sample may be carry-over from other donors' samples. CDR3s include the opening cysteine and the closing phenylalanine or tryptophan. D genes are given only for firm matches. Expanded clones get a size class; other rows say once, few or many, or leave the size out.

>once|TRBV7-2|NA|TRBJ1-5
CASSLDRQPQHF
TGTGCCAGCAGCTTAGACCGCCAGCCCCAGCATTTT
>many|TRBV5-1|TRBD2|TRBJ2-1
CASSLAGTDNSEQFF
TGCGCCAGCAGCTTAGCGGGGACCGATAACTCTGAGCAGTTCTTC
>few|TRBV30|NA|TRBJ1-1
CAWSSTSRGAFF
TGTGCCTGGAGTTCCACCTCGAGGGGAGCTTTCTTT
>NA|TRBV7-3|TRBD2|TRBJ2-3
CASSPLAGGRKDTQYF
TGTGCCAGCAGCCCGCTAGCGGGAGGGAGGAAAGATACGCAGTATTTT
>NA|TRBV7-8|NA|TRBJ1-1
CASSLHGRLNTEAFF
TGTGCCAGCAGCTTACACGGACGATTGAACACTGAAGCTTTCTTT
>once|TRBV4-3|NA|TRBJ2-2
CASSHEISGELFF
TGCGCCAGCAGCCATGAAATCTCCGGGGAGCTGTTTTTT
>NA|TRBV30|NA|TRBJ2-1
CAWSFLLSEQFF
TGTGCCTGGAGTTTTCTACTTAGTGAGCAGTTCTTC
>NA|TRBV28|NA|TRBJ1-1
CASTTLFTGVRGMNTEAFF
TGTGCCAGCACCACTCTCTTTACGGGGGTACGAGGAATGAACACTGAAGCTTTCTTT
>NA|TRBV5-1|NA|TRBJ2-7
CASSLAGEQYF
TGCGCCAGCAGCTTGGCTGGCGAGCAGTACTTC
>once|TRBV18|NA|TRBJ2-1
CASSLGPNNEQFF
TGTGCCAGCTCACTAGGTCCCAACAATGAGCAGTTCTTC
>NA|TRBV30|TRBD1|TRBJ1-1
CAWMDRFMNTEAFF
TGTGCCTGGATGGACAGGTTCATGAACACTGAAGCTTTCTTT
>NA|TRBV7-9|NA|TRBJ2-3
CASSSGRSGVTDTQYF
TGTGCCAGCAGCTCAGGTCGTAGCGGAGTCACAGATACGCAGTATTTT
>NA|TRBV28|NA|TRBJ1-4
CASGPTGREKLFF
TGTGCCAGCGGGCCCACGGGTCGTGAAAAACTGTTTTTT
>NA|TRBV9|TRBD2|TRBJ2-1
CASSVGLADYNEQFF
TGTGCCAGCAGCGTAGGACTAGCGGACTACAATGAGCAGTTCTTC
>NA|TRBV28|NA|TRBJ1-1
CASSLQAKAFF
TGTGCCAGCAGTTTGCAGGCTAAGGCTTTCTTT
>NA|TRBV15|NA|TRBJ2-2
CATSREKLPTGELFF
TGTGCCACCAGCAGAGAGAAACTTCCGACCGGGGAGCTGTTTTTT
>NA|TRBV19|TRBD1|TRBJ1-1
CASSIRAGTERTEAFF
TGTGCCAGTAGTATTAGGGCCGGGACAGAGCGCACTGAAGCTTTCTTT
>NA|TRBV27|NA|TRBJ2-1
CASSLLVKGRQFF
TGTGCCAGCAGTTTATTAGTTAAGGGGAGGCAGTTCTTC
>NA|TRBV2|NA|TRBJ2-5
CASSEMPGKETQYF
TGTGCCAGCAGTGAAATGCCCGGAAAAGAGACCCAGTACTTC
>once|TRBV4-2|TRBD2|TRBJ2-5
CASSQDSPRLAGGRAKETQYF
TGTGCCAGCAGCCAAGATAGTCCGCGGCTAGCGGGAGGCCGGGCGAAAGAGACCCAGTACTTC
>NA|TRBV11-2|TRBD2|TRBJ2-7
CASSRIAGGYEQYF
TGTGCCAGCAGCCGCATAGCGGGAGGGTACGAGCAGTACTTC
>NA|TRBV6-1|NA|TRBJ1-1
CASSEARGTEAFF
TGTGCCAGCAGTGAAGCGCGAGGCACTGAAGCTTTCTTT
>NA|TRBV7-8|NA|TRBJ2-7
CASSFLRHSPYEQYF
TGTGCCAGCAGTTTCCTACGCCACTCACCCTACGAGCAGTACTTC
>NA|TRBV28|NA|TRBJ1-5
CASSLRGDGNQPQHF
TGTGCCAGCAGTTTACGAGGGGATGGGAATCAGCCCCAGCATTTT
>NA|TRBV2|NA|TRBJ2-1
CASSLGDEQFF
TGTGCCAGCAGTTTGGGGGATGAGCAGTTCTTC
>few|TRBV11-2|TRBD1|TRBJ1-3
CASSLTTGGQTGNTIYF
TGTGCCAGCAGCCTGACGACAGGGGGACAAACTGGAAACACCATATATTTT
>NA|TRBV7-9|NA|TRBJ1-4
CASSLGTTENEKLFF
TGTGCCAGCAGCTTAGGAACCACCGAAAATGAAAAACTGTTTTTT